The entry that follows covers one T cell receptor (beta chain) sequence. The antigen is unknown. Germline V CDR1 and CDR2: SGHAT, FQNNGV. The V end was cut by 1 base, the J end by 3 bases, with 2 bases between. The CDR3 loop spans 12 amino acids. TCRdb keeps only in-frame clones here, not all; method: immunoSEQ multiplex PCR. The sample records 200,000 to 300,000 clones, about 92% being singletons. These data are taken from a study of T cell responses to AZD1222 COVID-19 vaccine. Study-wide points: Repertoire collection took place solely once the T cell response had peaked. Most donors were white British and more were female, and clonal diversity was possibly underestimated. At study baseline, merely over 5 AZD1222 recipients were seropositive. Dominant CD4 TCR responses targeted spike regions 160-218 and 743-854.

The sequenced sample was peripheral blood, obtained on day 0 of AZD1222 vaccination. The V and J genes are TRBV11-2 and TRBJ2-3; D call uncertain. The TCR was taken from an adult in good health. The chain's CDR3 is CASSLGTDTQYF. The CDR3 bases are TGTGCCAGCAGCTTAGGGACAGATACGCAGTATTTT.